This is a list of T cell receptor beta chains from one sample in a study of early T cells in non-severe SARS-CoV-2 infection. TCRdb passed the 5' RACE reads through MiXCR, listing each CDR3 protein once. This sample has just under 30,000 distinct CDR3 sequences, with around 5.1% found just once. Specimen: whole blood. These receptors were taken from an adult who was a healthcare worker with PCR-confirmed SARS-CoV-2 infection or an uninfected control (not recorded which). The CDR3 runs from the conserved cysteine through the conserved F or W. The D gene is left open where the match is weak. The size entry is marked missing in some rows and otherwise reads once, few, many or a size class.

abundance | len | j_gene | v_gene | d_gene | CDR3aa | CDR3nt
many | 13 | TRBJ1-6 | TRBV7-6 | - | CASSLQAGSPLHF | TGTGCCAGCAGCTTACAGGCAGGATCACCCCTCCACTTT
many | 15 | TRBJ2-1 | TRBV19 | TRBD2 | CASSSTSGPKNEQFF | TGTGCCAGTAGTTCCACTAGCGGGCCTAAGAATGAGCAGTTCTTC
many | 14 | TRBJ2-1 | TRBV12-3/TRBV12-4 | TRBD2 | CASSSGTSANEQFF | TGTGCCAGCAGCTCCGGGACTAGCGCAAATGAGCAGTTCTTC
many | 17 | TRBJ1-4 | TRBV12-2 | - | CASRLGGGEGTNKKLFF | TGTGCAAGTCGCTTAGGCGGGGGCGAAGGGACTAATAAAAAACTGTTTTTT
few | 15 | TRBJ2-1 | TRBV9 | - | CASSVDGRPYAKQFF | TGTGCCAGCAGCGTAGACGGGCGACCCTATGCGAAGCAGTTCTTC
few | 14 | TRBJ1-5 | TRBV20-1 | - | CSAVQGLRNQPQHF | TGCAGTGCTGTGCAGGGTCTTCGGAATCAGCCCCAGCATTTT
- | 15 | TRBJ2-7 | TRBV20-1 | - | CSAIKQGGIPYEQYF | TGCAGTGCTATTAAACAGGGCGGTATACCCTACGAGCAGTACTTC
many | 16 | TRBJ1-5 | TRBV19 | - | CASSPLRGDRNQPQHF | TGTGCCAGTAGCCCCCTCCGGGGGGATCGCAATCAGCCCCAGCATTTT
many | 15 | TRBJ1-1 | TRBV20-1 | TRBD1 | CSARPSDRAGPEAFF | TGCAGTGCCAGGCCTTCAGACAGGGCAGGCCCTGAAGCTTTCTTT
many | 14 | TRBJ2-7 | TRBV9 | - | CASSVAGTRYEQYF | TGTGCCAGCAGCGTAGCAGGGACGCGCTACGAGCAGTACTTC
many | 14 | TRBJ1-6 | TRBV5-1 | - | CASSAEANNSPLHF | TGCGCCAGCAGCGCGGAAGCGAATAATTCACCCCTCCACTTT
many | 14 | TRBJ2-1 | TRBV7-9 | - | CASSHPDSLDEQFF | TGTGCCAGCAGCCACCCGGACAGTCTCGATGAGCAGTTCTTC
many | 13 | TRBJ2-7 | TRBV28 | - | CASSISGHYEQYF | TGTGCCAGCAGTATATCGGGCCACTACGAGCAGTACTTC
few | 14 | TRBJ2-3 | TRBV9 | - | CASSTRSSTDTQYF | TGTGCCAGCAGCACCCGTTCTAGCACAGATACGCAGTATTTT
- | 16 | TRBJ2-2 | TRBV10-1 | TRBD1 | CASSVTGGPNTGELFF | TGCGCCAGCAGTGTAACAGGGGGCCCGAACACCGGGGAGCTGTTTTTT
many | 14 | TRBJ1-2 | TRBV6-5 | - | CASTPRGISQGYTF | TGTGCCAGCACCCCCAGGGGTATCTCTCAAGGCTACACCTTC
medium-sized | 14 | TRBJ1-1 | TRBV28 | - | CASCAGALNTEAFF | TGTGCCAGCTGTGCAGGGGCGTTGAACACTGAAGCTTTCTTT
many | 16 | TRBJ2-5 | TRBV20-1 | TRBD1 | CSARHQGALPSETQYF | TGCAGTGCTAGACACCAGGGGGCTCTTCCCTCAGAGACCCAGTACTTC
many | 16 | TRBJ2-1 | TRBV7-9 | TRBD2 | CASSSGLSGKLNEQFF | TGTGCCAGCAGCTCCGGGCTGAGCGGGAAGCTAAATGAGCAGTTCTTC
- | 13 | TRBJ1-6 | TRBV19 | - | CASSTDYNSPLHF | TGTGCCAGTAGCACAGACTATAATTCACCCCTCCACTTT
few | 16 | TRBJ2-1 | TRBV5-1 | - | CASSPVGRAGYNEQFF | TGCGCCAGCAGCCCCGTGGGGCGGGCGGGGTACAATGAGCAGTTCTTC
many | 14 | TRBJ1-5 | TRBV20-1 | TRBD1 | CSARVGQGDQPQHF | TGCAGTGCTAGGGTCGGACAGGGCGATCAGCCCCAGCATTTT
few | 14 | TRBJ2-5 | TRBV11-2 | TRBD2 | CASSPRLAEETQYF | TGTGCCAGCAGCCCCAGACTAGCGGAGGAGACCCAGTACTTC
many | 13 | TRBJ2-5 | TRBV6-1 | - | CASSEGPGGTQYF | TGTGCCAGCAGTGAAGGTCCGGGTGGGACCCAGTACTTC
many | 14 | TRBJ2-7 | TRBV5-5 | TRBD1 | CASSPGQGAYEQYF | TGTGCCAGCAGCCCGGGACAGGGGGCCTACGAGCAGTACTTC
many | 17 | TRBJ2-5 | TRBV11-2 | TRBD2 | CASSHSLSRDGRQTQYF | TGTGCCAGCAGCCACTCCTTATCCAGGGACGGGAGGCAGACCCAGTACTTC
few | 14 | TRBJ2-1 | TRBV5-1 | TRBD1 | CASSLEGGSREQFF | TGCGCCAGCAGCTTGGAAGGGGGCTCGCGAGAGCAGTTCTTC
many | 16 | TRBJ2-1 | TRBV20-1 | - | CSASHRNYSSYNEQFF | TGCAGTGCTAGCCATCGGAACTATAGCTCCTACAATGAGCAGTTCTTC
few | 15 | TRBJ1-6 | TRBV7-2 | TRBD1 | CASSHQTGGNSPLHF | TGTGCCAGCAGTCATCAGACAGGGGGTAATTCACCCCTCCACTTT
many | 14 | TRBJ2-5 | TRBV19 | TRBD2 | CASTSGRFPGTQYF | TGTGCCAGTACTAGCGGGAGGTTCCCGGGGACCCAGTACTTC
many | 16 | TRBJ1-4 | TRBV3-1 | - | CASSHRMGATNEKLFF | TGTGCCAGCAGCCATCGGATGGGTGCAACTAATGAAAAACTGTTTTTT
medium-sized | 15 | TRBJ1-6 | TRBV5-1 | - | CASSLADLGGSPLHF | TGCGCCAGCAGCTTGGCCGACTTAGGGGGTTCACCCCTCCACTTT
many | 16 | TRBJ2-5 | TRBV11-2 | TRBD2 | CASSSAEAGGKETQYF | TGTGCCAGCAGCTCCGCTGAGGCGGGAGGGAAGGAGACCCAGTACTTC
few | 13 | TRBJ2-7 | TRBV29-1 | TRBD1 | CSVAGTGPYEQYF | TGCAGCGTCGCCGGGACAGGGCCCTACGAGCAGTACTTC
many | 16 | TRBJ1-6 | TRBV6-5 | TRBD1 | CASSYSATGYNSPLHF | TGTGCCAGCAGTTACTCGGCGACAGGGTATAATTCACCCCTCCACTTT
few | 14 | TRBJ2-1 | TRBV20-1 | - | CSAPGTGGYNEQFF | TGCAGTGCTCCTGGGACTGGGGGTTACAATGAGCAGTTCTTC
medium-sized | 15 | TRBJ1-1 | TRBV20-1 | TRBD1 | CSAQDRDRGITEAFF | TGCAGTGCTCAGGACAGGGACAGGGGAATCACTGAAGCTTTCTTT
many | 17 | TRBJ2-1 | TRBV6-2/TRBV6-3 | TRBD2 | CASTDRGTSGTHNEQFF | TGTGCCAGCACCGATCGTGGGACTAGCGGGACCCACAATGAGCAGTTCTTC
- | 18 | TRBJ2-3 | TRBV20-1 | - | CSASSARPERTSTDTQYF | TGCAGTGCTAGTAGCGCCCGACCAGAGCGTACTAGCACAGATACGCAGTATTTT
many | 14 | TRBJ2-7 | TRBV19 | - | CASSIGGLSYEQYF | TGTGCCAGTAGTATTGGAGGGCTATCCTACGAGCAGTACTTC
many | 15 | TRBJ2-4 | TRBV7-2 | TRBD1 | CASSLSAGGSGIQYF | TGTGCCAGCAGCTTAAGTGCAGGGGGCTCGGGCATTCAGTACTTC
- | 13 | TRBJ1-1 | TRBV21-1 | - | CARPDQVTTEAFF | TGTGCCAGGCCGGACCAGGTGACCACTGAAGCTTTCTTT
many | 14 | TRBJ2-7 | TRBV5-1 | - | CASSLPGRIYEQYF | TGCGCCAGCAGCTTACCTGGACGGATCTACGAGCAGTACTTC
many | 14 | TRBJ1-5 | TRBV7-2 | - | CASSFGGTNQPQHF | TGTGCCAGCAGCTTTGGGGGCACGAATCAGCCCCAGCATTTT
many | 15 | TRBJ2-2 | TRBV7-6 | - | CASSLEAGNTGELFF | TGTGCCAGCAGCTTAGAGGCAGGGAACACCGGGGAGCTGTTTTTT
few | 15 | TRBJ2-2 | TRBV5-1 | TRBD2 | CASSLVQGGTGELFF | TGCGCCAGCAGCTTGGTCCAGGGAGGGACCGGGGAGCTGTTTTTT
many | 16 | TRBJ2-7 | TRBV10-3 | TRBD1 | CAISEPGQGISYEQYF | TGTGCCATCAGTGAGCCCGGACAGGGTATATCCTACGAGCAGTACTTC
few | 15 | TRBJ1-5 | TRBV30 | - | CAWSVGSGSNQPQHF | TGTGCCTGGAGTGTCGGTAGCGGCAGCAATCAGCCCCAGCATTTT
many | 13 | TRBJ1-1 | TRBV10-3 | - | CAISEWAGQVAFF | TGTGCCATCAGTGAGTGGGCTGGGCAGGTGGCTTTCTTT
few | 16 | TRBJ2-3 | TRBV5-1 | TRBD2 | CASTNSLAGGTDTQYF | TGCGCCAGCACCAACTCTCTAGCGGGAGGCACAGATACGCAGTATTTT
many | 13 | TRBJ2-4 | TRBV12-3/TRBV12-4 | - | CASSLGQLGIQYF | TGTGCCAGCAGTTTAGGACAGTTAGGCATTCAGTACTTC
- | 15 | TRBJ2-7 | TRBV6-6 | - | CASSYRKDRSYEQYF | TGTGCCAGCAGTTACAGGAAGGATCGCTCCTACGAGCAGTACTTC
many | 15 | TRBJ1-2 | TRBV28 | TRBD1 | CASSEPGQGSYGYTF | TGTGCCAGCAGTGAACCGGGACAGGGAAGCTATGGCTACACCTTC